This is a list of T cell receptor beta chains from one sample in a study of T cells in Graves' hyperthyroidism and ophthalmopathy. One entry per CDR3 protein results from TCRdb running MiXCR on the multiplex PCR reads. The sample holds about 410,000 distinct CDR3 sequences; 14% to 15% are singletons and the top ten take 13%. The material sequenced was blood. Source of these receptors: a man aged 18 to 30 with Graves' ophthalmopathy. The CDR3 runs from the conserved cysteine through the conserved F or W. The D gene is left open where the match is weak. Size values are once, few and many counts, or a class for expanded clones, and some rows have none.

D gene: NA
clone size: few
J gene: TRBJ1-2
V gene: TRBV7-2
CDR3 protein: CASSLVGFTYASGYTF
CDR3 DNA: TGTGCCAGCAGCTTAGTTGGGTTCACCTACGCCAGCGGCTACACCTTC

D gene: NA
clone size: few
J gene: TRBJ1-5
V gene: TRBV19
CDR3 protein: CASSIEGVGNQPQHF
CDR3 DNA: TGTGCCAGTAGTATAGAAGGGGTGGGTAATCAGCCCCAGCATTTT

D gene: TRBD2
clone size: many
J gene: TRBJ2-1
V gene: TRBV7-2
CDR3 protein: CASSFDLAGGGEQFF
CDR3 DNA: TGTGCCAGCAGCTTTGATCTAGCGGGGGGCGGTGAGCAGTTCTTC

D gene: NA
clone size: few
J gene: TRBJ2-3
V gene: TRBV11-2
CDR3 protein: CASSLNGGATDTQYF
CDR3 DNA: TGTGCCAGCAGCTTAAATGGGGGGGCCACAGATACGCAGTATTTT

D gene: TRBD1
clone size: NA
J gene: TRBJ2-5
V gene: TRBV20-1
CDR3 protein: CSASDVRGFRETQYF
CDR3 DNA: TGCAGTGCTAGTGACGTCAGGGGGTTTCGGGAGACCCAGTACTTC

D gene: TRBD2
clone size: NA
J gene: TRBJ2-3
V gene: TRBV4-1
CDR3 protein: CASSQLGLASDTQYF
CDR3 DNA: TGCGCCAGCAGCCAACTAGGACTAGCATCAGATACGCAGTATTTT

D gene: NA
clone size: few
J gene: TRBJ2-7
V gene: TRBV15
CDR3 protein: CATSQGGAYEQYF
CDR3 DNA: TGTGCCACCAGCCAAGGGGGGGCTTACGAGCAGTACTTC

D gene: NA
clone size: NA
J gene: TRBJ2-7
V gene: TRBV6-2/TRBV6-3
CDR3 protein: CASTPPGRGDEQYF
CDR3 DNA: TGTGCCAGCACCCCCCCGGGGAGGGGGGACGAGCAGTACTTC

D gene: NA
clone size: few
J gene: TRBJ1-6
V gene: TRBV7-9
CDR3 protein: CASSLDLWGSPLHF
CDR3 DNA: TGTGCCAGCAGCTTAGATTTGTGGGGGTCACCCCTCCACTTT

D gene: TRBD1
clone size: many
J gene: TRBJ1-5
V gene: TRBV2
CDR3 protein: CASSTGTVYQPQHF
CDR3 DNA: TGTGCCAGCAGTACCGGGACAGTCTATCAGCCCCAGCATTTT

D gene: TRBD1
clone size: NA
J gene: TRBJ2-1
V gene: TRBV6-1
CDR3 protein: CASRDDRGQFF
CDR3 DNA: TGTGCCAGCAGGGATGACAGGGGGCAGTTCTTC

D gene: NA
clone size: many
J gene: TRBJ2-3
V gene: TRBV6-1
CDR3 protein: CASSYAGTNTDTQYF
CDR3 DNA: TGTGCCAGCAGTTACGCGGGGACGAACACAGATACGCAGTATTTT

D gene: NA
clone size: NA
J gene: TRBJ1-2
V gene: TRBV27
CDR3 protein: CASSLRVGYGYTF
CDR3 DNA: TGTGCCAGCAGTTTACGGGTAGGCTATGGCTACACCTTC

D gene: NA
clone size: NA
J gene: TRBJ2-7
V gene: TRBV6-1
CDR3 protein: CASRVTESSYEQYF
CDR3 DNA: TGTGCCAGCAGGGTGACGGAGTCCTCCTACGAGCAGTACTTC

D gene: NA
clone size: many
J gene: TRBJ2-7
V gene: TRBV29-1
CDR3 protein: CSGGGPPFSEQYF
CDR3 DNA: TGCAGCGGGGGAGGCCCTCCGTTCTCCGAGCAGTACTTC

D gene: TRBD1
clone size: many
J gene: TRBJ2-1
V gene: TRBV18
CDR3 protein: CASSPDRVGEQFF
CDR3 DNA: TGTGCCAGCTCACCGGACAGGGTCGGTGAGCAGTTCTTC